This TCR beta chain came from a study of regulatory T cells in long-lasting Graves disease (dated by TCRdb to 2020 to 2023). Background on the whole study: Persistent Graves' disease was defined as antithyroid drug treatment for over 5 years with persistently positive TSH receptor autoantibodies. Peripheral blood TCR sequencing and RNA sequencing compared persistent Graves' disease patients with newly diagnosed Graves' disease patients. The study took place in China and was registered as a clinical trial. A total of some 35 samples underwent TCR sequencing, from some 13 patients with persistent Graves' disease and some 20 patients with newly diagnosed Graves' disease. Antithyroid drugs had been taken for ten to twelve years on average by persistent Graves' disease patients in the clinical cohort.

Paper-wide results and their limitations: As a limitation, the authors acknowledged that the small sample size may reduce accuracy. Only the TCR beta chain was sequenced and analyzed. TRBV28, TRBJ1-2 and TRBJ2-5 were preferentially used in persistent disease, while TRBV20-1 and TRBJ2-1 were favored in newly diagnosed disease. Because the primary lesion, thyroid tissue, could not be accessed, the study looked at peripheral blood alone. Persistent patients shared more public clonotypes among themselves (around 2,700) than newly diagnosed patients did (over 950). Persistent Graves' disease patients showed lower TCR Shannon entropy and fewer highly expanded clones than newly diagnosed patients, suggesting clonal expansion.

This clonotype was counted ten times or more. Its target antigen remains unknown. No per-base quality is available; no much larger clone lies one base away. Trimming removed 4 bases from V and 0 bases from J, leaving 4 bases between the germline ends. Based on the germline V gene, the CDR1 and CDR2 sequences are SNHLY and FYNNEI. Taken from cysteine to phenylalanine, the CDR3 has 13 residues. Kept here is only the CDR3 DNA, which spans 39 bases and is read in frame from base 1. This sample's time point label indicates: persistent/refractory GD, antithyroid drugs over 5 years with positive TRAb. RNA was extracted from PBMCs in TRIzol for both TCR sequencing and RNA sequencing. Graves' disease was diagnosed according to American Thyroid Association guidelines. Recruitment of patients was carried out at an endocrinology department in Xi'an, China. Each patient gave 8.5 to 9.5 milliliters of peripheral blood, collected in an EDTA anticoagulant tube. PBMCs were isolated by Ficoll Paque Plus density gradient separation without further T cell sorting. An Agilent 2100 Bioanalyzer and agarose gel were used to check RNA quality, and a NanoDrop 2000 was used to measure RNA concentration.

Library preparation was by multiplex PCR. The sequencer was an Illumina HiSeq 4000. TCR beta libraries were built with iRepertoire HTBI primers and Arm-PCR amplification of CDR3 regions. PCR products were gel purified before sequencing. Turning to the authors' computational methods: Across samples, about 64 TRBV and around 15 TRBJ segments were identified and used for gene usage analysis of CDR3 amino acid clonotypes. COPE and FqMerger were used to merge filtered high-quality paired reads into contigs. Contigs were aligned with BLAST to IMGT TRBV, TRBD and TRBJ reference genes, and CDR3 was defined per IMGT. Any clonotype with a frequency above 0.1% was counted as a highly expanded clone. Repertoire diversity was measured by Shannon entropy, and V-J evenness by the Gini coefficient. A clonotype was considered public if more than one individual shared it. TCRdb passed the public sequencing reads through fastp at Q25 and MiXCR, retaining productive beta sequences. Every distinct CDR3 protein forms one entry, paired with its most common genes and DNA. The V and J calls and clone size come from TCRdb's table, not from the authors' own analysis. The sample table records about 290,000 distinct CDR3 sequences; around 21% of these occur just once. The top ten clones comprise around 50% of the sample.

This clonotype was sampled from a female donor with Graves disease. The chain couples TRBV2 to TRBJ1-5; the D gene identity is not certain. The specimen was peripheral blood mononuclear cells (PBMCs), collected when the disease was refractory, from a patient treated with antithyroid drugs. The DNA sequence is TGTGCCAGCAGTGTAAATAGCAATCAGCCCCAGCATTTT. It encodes CASSVNSNQPQHF.